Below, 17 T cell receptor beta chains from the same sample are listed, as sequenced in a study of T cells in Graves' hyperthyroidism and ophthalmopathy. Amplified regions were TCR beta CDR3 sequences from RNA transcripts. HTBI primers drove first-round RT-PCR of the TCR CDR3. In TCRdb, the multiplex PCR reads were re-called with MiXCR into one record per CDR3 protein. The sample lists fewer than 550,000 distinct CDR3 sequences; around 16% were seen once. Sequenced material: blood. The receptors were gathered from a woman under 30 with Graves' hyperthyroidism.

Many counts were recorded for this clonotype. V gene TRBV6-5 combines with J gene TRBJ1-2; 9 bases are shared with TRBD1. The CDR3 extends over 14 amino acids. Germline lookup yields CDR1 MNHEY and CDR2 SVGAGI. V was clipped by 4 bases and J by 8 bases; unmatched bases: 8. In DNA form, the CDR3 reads TGTGCCAGCAGTTCCACAGGGGGCGCGAGAGGCTACACCTTC. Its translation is CASSSTGGARGYTF.

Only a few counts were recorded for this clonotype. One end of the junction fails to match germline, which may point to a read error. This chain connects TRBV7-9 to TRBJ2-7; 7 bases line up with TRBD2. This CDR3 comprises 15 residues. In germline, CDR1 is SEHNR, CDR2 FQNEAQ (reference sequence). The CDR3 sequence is CASSPTAGVNHEQYF. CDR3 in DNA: TGCGCCAGCAGCCCTACCGCGGGAGTGAACCACGAGCAGTACTTC.

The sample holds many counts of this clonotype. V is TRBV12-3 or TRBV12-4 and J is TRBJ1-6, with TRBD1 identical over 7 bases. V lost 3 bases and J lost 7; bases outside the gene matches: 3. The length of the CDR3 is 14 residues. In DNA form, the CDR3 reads TGTGCCAGCAGTTTGACAGGGTGGAATTCACCCCTCCACTTT. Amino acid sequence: CASSLTGWNSPLHF.

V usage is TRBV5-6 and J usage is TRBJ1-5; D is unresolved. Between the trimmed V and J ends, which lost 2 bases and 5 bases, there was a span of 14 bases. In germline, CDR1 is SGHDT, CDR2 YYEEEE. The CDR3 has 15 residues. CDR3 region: CASSFSAGAYQPQHF. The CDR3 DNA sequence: TGTGCCAGCAGCTTTTCCGCAGGAGCATATCAGCCCCAGCATTTT.

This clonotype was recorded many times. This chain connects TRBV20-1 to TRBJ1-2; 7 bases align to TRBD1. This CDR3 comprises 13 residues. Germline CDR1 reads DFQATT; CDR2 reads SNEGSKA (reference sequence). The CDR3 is CCLENDRVYGYTF. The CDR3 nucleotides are TGCTGCCTCGAGAACGACAGGGTCTATGGCTACACCTTC.

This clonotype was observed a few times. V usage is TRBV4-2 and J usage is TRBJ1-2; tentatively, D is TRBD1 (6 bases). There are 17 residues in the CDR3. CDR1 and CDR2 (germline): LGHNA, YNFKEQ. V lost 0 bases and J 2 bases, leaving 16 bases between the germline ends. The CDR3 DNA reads TGTGCCAGCAGCCAAGATGAGGGCGACAGGCAAAACTATGGCTACACCTTC. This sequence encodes CASSQDEGDRQNYGYTF.

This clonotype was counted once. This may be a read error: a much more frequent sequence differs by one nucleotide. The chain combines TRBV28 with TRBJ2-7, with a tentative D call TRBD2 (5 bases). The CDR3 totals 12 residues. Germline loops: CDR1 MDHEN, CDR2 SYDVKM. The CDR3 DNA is TGTGTCAGCAGTTTAAAGGGAGCCGAGCAGTACTTC. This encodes CVSSLKGAEQYF.

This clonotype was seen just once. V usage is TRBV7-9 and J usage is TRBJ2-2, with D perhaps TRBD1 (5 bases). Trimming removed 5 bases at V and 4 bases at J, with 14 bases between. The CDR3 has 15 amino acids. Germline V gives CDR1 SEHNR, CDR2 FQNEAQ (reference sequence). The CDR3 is CASSPKTETTGELFF. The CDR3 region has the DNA TGTGCCAGCAGCCCCAAGACAGAGACCACCGGGGAGCTGTTTTTT.

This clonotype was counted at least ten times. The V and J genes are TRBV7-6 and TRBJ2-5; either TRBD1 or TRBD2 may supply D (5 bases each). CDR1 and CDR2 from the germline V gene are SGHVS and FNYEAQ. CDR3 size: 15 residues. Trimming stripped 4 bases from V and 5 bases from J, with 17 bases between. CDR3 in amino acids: CASSSGRDQKETQYF. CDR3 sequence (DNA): TGTGCCAGCAGCTCGGGACGGGACCAAAAGGAGACCCAGTACTTC. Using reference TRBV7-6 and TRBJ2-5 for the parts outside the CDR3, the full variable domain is GAGVSQSPRYKVTKRGQDVALRCDPISGHVSLYWYRQALGQGPEFLTYFNYEAQQDKSGLPNDRFSAERPEGSISTLTIQRTEQRDSAMYRCASSSGRDQKETQYFGPGTRLLVL.

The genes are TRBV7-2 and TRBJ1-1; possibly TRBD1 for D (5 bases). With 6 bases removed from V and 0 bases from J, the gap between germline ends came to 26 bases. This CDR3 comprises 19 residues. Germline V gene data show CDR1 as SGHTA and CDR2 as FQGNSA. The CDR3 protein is CASRTLGWRRDRLNTEAFF. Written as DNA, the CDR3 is TGTGCCAGCAGGACATTAGGGTGGAGGAGAGACAGACTGAACACTGAAGCTTTCTTT.

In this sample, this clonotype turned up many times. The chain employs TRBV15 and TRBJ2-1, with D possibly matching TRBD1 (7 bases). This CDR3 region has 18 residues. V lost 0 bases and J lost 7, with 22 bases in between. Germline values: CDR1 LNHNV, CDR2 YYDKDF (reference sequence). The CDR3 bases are TGTGCCACCAGCAGAGATGGAGGGGGCGAGGCCACTCTGAATGAGCAGTTCTTC. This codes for CATSRDGGGEATLNEQFF.

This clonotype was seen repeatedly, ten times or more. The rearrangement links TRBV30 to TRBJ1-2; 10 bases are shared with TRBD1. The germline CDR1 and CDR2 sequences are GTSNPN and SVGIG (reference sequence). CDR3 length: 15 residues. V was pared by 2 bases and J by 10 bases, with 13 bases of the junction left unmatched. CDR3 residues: CAWSPPGTGAFFYTF. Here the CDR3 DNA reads TGTGCCTGGAGTCCCCCCGGGACAGGGGCCTTTTTCTACACCTTC. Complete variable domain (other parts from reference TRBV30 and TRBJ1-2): SQTIHQWPATLVQPVGSPLSLECTVEGTSNPNLYWYRQAAGRGLQLLFYSVGIGQISSEVPQNLSASRPQDRQFILSSKKLLLSDSGFYLCAWSPPGTGAFFYTFGSGTRLTVV.

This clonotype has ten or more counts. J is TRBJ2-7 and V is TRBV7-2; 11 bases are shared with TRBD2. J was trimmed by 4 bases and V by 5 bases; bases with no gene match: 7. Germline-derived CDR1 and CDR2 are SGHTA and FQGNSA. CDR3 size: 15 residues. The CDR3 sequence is CASSLSGRAGYEQYF. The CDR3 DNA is TGTGCCAGCAGCCTTAGCGGGAGGGCCGGGTACGAGCAGTACTTC.

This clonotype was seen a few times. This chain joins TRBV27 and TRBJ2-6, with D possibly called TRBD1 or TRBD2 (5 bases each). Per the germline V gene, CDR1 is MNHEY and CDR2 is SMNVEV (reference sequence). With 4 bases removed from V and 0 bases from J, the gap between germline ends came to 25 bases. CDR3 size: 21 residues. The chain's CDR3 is CASSSSRDQRQRGSGANVLTF. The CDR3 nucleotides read TGTGCCAGCAGTTCCTCTCGGGACCAACGGCAACGGGGCTCTGGGGCCAACGTCCTGACTTTC.

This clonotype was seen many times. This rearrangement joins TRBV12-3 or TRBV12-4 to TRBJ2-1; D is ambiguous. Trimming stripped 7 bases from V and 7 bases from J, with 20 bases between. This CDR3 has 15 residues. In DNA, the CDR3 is TGTGCCAGCACTCATTTGAGAGACCGTCGGAATGAGCAGTTCTTC. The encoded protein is CASTHLRDRRNEQFF.

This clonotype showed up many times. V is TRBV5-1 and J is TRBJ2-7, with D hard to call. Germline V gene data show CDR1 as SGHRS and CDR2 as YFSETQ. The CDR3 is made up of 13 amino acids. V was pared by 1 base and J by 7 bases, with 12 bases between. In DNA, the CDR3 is TGCGCCAGCAGCTTGCACCCGAATAGGGAGCAGTACTTC. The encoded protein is CASSLHPNREQYF.

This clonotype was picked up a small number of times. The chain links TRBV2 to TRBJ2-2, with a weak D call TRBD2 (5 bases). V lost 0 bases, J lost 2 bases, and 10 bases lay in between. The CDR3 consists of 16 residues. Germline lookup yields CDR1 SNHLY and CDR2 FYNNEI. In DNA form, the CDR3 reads TGTGCCAGCAGTGAAGCGGGAGTGGGTAACACCGGGGAGCTGTTTTTT. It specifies CASSEAGVGNTGELFF.